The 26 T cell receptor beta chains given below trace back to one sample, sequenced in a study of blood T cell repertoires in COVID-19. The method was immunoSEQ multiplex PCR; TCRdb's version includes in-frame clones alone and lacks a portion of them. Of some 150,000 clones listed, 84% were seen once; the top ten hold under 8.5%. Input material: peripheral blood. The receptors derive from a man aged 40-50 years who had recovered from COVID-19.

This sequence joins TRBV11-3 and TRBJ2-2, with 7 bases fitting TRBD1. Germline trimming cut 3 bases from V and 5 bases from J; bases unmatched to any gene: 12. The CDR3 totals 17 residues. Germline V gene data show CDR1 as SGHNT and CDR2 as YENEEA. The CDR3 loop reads CASSFEGASWRTGELFF. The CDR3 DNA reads TGTGCCAGCAGCTTCGAGGGGGCTTCGTGGCGAACCGGGGAGCTGTTTTTT.

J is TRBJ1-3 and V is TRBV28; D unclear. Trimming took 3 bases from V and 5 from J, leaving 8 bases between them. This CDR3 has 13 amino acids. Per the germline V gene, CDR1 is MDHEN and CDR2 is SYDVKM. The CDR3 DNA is TGTGCCAGCAGTTTGCCCGCGCGAAACACCATATATTTT. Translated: CASSLPARNTIYF.

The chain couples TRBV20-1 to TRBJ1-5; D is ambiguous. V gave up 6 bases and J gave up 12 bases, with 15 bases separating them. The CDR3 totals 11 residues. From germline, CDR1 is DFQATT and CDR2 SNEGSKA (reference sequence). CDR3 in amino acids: CSAYFEEHQHF. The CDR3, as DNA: TGCAGTGCATATTTTGAGGAACACCAGCATTTT.

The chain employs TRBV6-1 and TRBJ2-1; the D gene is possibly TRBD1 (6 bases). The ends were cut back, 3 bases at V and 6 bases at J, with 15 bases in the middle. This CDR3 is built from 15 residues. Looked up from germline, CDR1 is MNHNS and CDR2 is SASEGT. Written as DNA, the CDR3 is TGTGCCAGCAGTGAGTCCGGACAGCTTTCCAATGAGCAGTTCTTC. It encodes CASSESGQLSNEQFF.

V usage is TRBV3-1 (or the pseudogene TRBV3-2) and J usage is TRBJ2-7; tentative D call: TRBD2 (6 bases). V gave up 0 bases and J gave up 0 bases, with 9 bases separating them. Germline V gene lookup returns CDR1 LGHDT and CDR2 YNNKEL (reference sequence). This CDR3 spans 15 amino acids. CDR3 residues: CASSQDMGGSYEQYF. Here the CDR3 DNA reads TGTGCCAGCAGCCAAGATATGGGGGGCTCCTACGAGCAGTACTTC.

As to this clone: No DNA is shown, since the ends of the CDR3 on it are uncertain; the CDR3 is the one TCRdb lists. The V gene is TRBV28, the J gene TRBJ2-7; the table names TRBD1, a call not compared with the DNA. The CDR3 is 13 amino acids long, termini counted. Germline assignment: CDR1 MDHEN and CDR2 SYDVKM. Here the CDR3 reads CASSFGSGTRGYF.

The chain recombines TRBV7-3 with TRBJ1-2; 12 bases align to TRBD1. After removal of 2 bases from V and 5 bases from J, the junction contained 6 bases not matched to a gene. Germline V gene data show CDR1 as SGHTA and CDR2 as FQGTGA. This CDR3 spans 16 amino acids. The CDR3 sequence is CASSLRGTGGEYGYTF. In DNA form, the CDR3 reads TGTGCCAGCAGCTTACGGGGGACAGGGGGCGAATATGGCTACACCTTC.

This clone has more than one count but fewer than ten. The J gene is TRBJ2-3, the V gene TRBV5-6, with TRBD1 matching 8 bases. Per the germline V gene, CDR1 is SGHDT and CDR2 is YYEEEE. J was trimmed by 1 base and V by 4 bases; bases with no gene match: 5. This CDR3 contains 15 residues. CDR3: CASSENRGGTDTQYF. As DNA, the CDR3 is TGTGCCAGCAGCGAGAACAGGGGGGGCACAGATACGCAGTATTTT.

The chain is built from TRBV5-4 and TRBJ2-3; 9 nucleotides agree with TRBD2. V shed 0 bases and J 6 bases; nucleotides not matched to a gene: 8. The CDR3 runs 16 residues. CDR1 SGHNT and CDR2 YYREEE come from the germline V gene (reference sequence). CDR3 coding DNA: TGTGCCAGCAGCTTGGACGGCGGGGGGGCCTCGGATACGCAGTATTTT. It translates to CASSLDGGGASDTQYF.

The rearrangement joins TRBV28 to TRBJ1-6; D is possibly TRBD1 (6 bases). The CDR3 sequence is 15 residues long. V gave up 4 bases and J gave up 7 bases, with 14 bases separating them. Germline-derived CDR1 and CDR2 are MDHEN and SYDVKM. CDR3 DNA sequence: TGTGCCAGCAGTTACGGACAGTCTGGGAATTCACCCCTCCACTTT. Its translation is CASSYGQSGNSPLHF.

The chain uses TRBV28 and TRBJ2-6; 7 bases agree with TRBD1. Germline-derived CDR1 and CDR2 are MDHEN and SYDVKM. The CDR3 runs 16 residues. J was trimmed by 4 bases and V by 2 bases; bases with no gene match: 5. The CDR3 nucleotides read TGTGCCAGCAGTTTAACCAAGGGGGCGGGGGCCAACGTCCTGACTTTC. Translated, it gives CASSLTKGAGANVLTF. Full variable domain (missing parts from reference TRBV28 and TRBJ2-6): DVKVTQSSRYLVKRTGEKVFLECVQDMDHENMFWYRQDPGLGLRLIYFSYDVKMKEKGDIPEGYSVSREKKERFSLILESASTNQTSMYLCASSLTKGAGANVLTFGAGSRLTVL.

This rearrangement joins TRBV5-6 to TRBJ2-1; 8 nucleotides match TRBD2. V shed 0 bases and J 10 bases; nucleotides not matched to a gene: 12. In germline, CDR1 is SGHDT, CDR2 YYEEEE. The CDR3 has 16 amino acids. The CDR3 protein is CASSLEAGVVRSEQFF. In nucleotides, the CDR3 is TGTGCCAGCAGCTTGGAAGCGGGAGTAGTAAGGTCAGAGCAGTTCTTC.

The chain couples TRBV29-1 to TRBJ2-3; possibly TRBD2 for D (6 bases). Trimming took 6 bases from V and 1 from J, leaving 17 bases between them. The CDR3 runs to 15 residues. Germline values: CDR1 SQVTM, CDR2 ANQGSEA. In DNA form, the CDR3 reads TGCAGCGTCAACGGGATTCAGCGGGGCACAGATACGCAGTATTTT. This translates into CSVNGIQRGTDTQYF.

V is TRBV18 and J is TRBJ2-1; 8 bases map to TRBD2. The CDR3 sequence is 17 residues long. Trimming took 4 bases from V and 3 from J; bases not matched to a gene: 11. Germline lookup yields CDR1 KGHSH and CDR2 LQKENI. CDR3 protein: CASSHPGLGIRYNEQFF. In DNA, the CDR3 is TGTGCCAGCTCACACCCGGGACTAGGCATCCGCTACAATGAGCAGTTCTTC.

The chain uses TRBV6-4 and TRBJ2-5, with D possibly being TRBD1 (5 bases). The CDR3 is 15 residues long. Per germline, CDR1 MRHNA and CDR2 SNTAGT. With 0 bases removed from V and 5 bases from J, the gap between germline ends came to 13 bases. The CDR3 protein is CASSDSNQGGETQYF. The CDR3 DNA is TGTGCCAGCAGTGACTCGAACCAGGGTGGGGAGACCCAGTACTTC.

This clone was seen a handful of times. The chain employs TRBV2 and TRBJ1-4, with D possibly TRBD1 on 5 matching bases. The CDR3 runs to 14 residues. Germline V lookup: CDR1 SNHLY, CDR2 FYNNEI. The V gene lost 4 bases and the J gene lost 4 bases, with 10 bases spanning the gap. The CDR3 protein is CASSVQAFNEKLFF. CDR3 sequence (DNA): TGTGCCAGCAGTGTACAGGCATTTAATGAAAAACTGTTTTTT.

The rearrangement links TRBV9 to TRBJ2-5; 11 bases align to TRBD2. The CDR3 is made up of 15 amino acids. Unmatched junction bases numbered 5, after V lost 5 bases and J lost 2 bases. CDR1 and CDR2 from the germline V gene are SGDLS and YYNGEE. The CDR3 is CASSRLAGGQETQYF. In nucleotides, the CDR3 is TGTGCCAGCAGTCGTCTAGCGGGAGGACAAGAGACCCAGTACTTC. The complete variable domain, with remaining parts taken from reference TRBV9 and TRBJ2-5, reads DSGVTQTPKHLITATGQRVTLRCSPRSGDLSVYWYQQSLDQGLQFLIQYYNGEERAKGNILERFSAQQFPDLHSELNLSSLELGDSALYFCASSRLAGGQETQYFGPGTRLLVL.

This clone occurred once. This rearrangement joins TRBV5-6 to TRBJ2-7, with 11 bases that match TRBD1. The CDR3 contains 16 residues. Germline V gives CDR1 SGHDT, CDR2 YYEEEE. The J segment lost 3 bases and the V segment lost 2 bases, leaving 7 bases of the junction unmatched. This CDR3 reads CASSLTGTGGNYEQYF. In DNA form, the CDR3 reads TGTGCCAGCAGCTTAACCGGGACAGGGGGAAACTACGAGCAGTACTTC.

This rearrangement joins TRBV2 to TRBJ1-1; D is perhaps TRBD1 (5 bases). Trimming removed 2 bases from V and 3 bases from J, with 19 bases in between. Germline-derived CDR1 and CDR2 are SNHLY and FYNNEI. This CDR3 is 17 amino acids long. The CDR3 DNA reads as TGTGCCAGCAGTGAACGCATGCTGGAGGGGTTGGACACTGAAGCTTTCTTT. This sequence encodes CASSERMLEGLDTEAFF.

The CDR3, as DNA: TGTGCCACCAGTGATTGGACAGTCTCTGGGGCCAACGTCCTGACTTTC. This gives the protein CATSDWTVSGANVLTF. V and J are TRBV24-1 and TRBJ2-6, with D perhaps TRBD1 (6 bases). CDR1 and CDR2 (germline): KGHDR, SFDVKD. CDR3 length: 16 residues. V was shortened by 2 bases and J by 0 bases, with 7 bases between the two germline ends.

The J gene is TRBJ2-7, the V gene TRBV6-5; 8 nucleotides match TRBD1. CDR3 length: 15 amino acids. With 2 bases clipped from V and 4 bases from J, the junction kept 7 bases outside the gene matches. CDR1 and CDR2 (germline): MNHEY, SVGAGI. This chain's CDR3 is CASSYSQGASYEQYF. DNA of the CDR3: TGTGCCAGCAGTTACAGCCAGGGGGCTTCGTACGAGCAGTACTTC.

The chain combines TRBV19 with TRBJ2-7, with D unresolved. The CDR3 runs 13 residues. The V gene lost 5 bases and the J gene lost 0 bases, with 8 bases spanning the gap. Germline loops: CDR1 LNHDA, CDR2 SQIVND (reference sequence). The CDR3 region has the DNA TGTGCCAGTAGTTTCGCTAGCTCCTACGAGCAGTACTTC. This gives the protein CASSFASSYEQYF. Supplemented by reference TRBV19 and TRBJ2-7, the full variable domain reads DGGITQSPKYLFRKEGQNVTLSCEQNLNHDAMYWYRQDPGQGLRLIYYSQIVNDFQKGDIAEGYSVSREKKESFPLTVTSAQKNPTAFYLCASSFASSYEQYFGPGTRLTVT.

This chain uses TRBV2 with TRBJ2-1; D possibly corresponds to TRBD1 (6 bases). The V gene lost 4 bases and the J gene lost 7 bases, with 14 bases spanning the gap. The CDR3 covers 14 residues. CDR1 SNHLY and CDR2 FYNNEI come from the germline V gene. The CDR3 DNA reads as TGTGCCAGCAGTGGCGGCAGGGGCAGGAATGAGCAGTTCTTC. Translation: CASSGGRGRNEQFF.

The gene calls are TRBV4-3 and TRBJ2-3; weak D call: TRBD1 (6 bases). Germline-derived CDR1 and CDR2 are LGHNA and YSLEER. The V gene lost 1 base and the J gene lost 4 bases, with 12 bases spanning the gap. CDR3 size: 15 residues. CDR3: CASSQAGAGPDTQYF. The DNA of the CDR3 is TGCGCCAGCAGCCAAGCAGGGGCAGGGCCAGATACGCAGTATTTT.

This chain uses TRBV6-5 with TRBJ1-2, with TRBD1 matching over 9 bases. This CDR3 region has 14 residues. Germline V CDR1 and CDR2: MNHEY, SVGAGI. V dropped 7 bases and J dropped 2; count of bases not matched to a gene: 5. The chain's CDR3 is CASTGGQGNYGYTF. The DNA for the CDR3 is TGTGCCAGCACGGGTGGACAGGGGAACTATGGCTACACCTTC.

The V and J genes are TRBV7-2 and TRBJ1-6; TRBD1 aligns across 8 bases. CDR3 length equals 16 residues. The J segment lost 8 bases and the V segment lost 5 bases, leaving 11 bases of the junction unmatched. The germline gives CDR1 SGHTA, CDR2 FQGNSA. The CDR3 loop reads CASSPGRGRGHSPLHF. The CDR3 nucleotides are TGTGCCAGCAGCCCGGGCAGGGGGCGCGGTCATTCACCCCTCCACTTT. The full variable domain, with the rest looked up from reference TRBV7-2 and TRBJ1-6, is GAGVSQSPSNKVTEKGKDVELRCDPISGHTALYWYRQSLGQGLEFLIYFQGNSAPDKSGLPSDRFSAERTGGSVSTLTIQRTQQEDSAVYLCASSPGRGRGHSPLHFGNGTRLTVT.